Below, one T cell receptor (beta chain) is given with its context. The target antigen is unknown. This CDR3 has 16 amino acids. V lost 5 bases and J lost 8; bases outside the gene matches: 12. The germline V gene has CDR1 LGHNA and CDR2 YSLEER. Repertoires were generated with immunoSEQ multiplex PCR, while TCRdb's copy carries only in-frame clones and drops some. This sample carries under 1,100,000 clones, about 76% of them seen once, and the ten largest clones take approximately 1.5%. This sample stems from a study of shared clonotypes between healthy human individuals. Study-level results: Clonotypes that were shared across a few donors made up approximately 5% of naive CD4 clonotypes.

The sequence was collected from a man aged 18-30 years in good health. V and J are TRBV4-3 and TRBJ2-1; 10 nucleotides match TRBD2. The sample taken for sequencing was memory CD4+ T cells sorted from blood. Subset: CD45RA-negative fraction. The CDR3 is CASSDESSGRTHEQFF. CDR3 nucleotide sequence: TGCGCCAGCAGCGACGAGTCTAGCGGGAGAACTCATGAGCAGTTCTTC.